This TCR beta chain stems from a study of blood T cells in healthy people across ages. The authors ran a second PCR of 7 to 11 cycles using a sample-barcoded 5' primer and a J-beta primer mix. A tag from a template-switch adaptor with 12 random nucleotides marked each cDNA molecule. TCRdb re-called the 5' RACE reads through MiXCR, storing one row per CDR3 protein. The data contain around 990,000 distinct CDR3 sequences, under 30% of them singletons. These data were also reused for a study on T cells of mothers and their children.

The sequencing input was blood. This TCR came from a girl aged 2 to 10 in good health.

CDR3 nucleotide sequence: TGTGCCAGCAGTGTGGACCACCAAGAGACCCAGTACTTC. This translates into CASSVDHQETQYF. V is TRBV25-1 and J is TRBJ2-5; D not certain. This CDR3 has 13 amino acids. V dropped 4 bases and J dropped 0 bases, with 6 bases sitting between them. The germline V gene has CDR1 MGHDK and CDR2 SYGVNS. The complete variable domain, with remaining parts taken from reference TRBV25-1 and TRBJ2-5, reads EADIYQTPRYLVIGTGKKITLECSQTMGHDKMYWYQQDPGMELHLIHYSYGVNSTEKGDLSSESTVSRIRTEHFPLTLESARPSHTSQYLCASSVDHQETQYFGPGTRLLVL.